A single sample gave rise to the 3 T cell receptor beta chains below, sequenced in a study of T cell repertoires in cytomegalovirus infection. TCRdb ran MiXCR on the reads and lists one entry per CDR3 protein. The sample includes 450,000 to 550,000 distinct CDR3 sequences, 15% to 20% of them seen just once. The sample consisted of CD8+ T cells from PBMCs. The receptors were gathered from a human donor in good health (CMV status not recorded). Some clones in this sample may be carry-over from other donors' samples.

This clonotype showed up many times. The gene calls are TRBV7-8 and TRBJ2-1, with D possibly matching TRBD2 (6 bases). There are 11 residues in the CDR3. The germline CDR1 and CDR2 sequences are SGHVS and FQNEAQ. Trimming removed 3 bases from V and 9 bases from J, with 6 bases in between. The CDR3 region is CASSFGSEQFF. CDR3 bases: TGTGCCAGCAGCTTCGGGAGTGAGCAGTTCTTC.

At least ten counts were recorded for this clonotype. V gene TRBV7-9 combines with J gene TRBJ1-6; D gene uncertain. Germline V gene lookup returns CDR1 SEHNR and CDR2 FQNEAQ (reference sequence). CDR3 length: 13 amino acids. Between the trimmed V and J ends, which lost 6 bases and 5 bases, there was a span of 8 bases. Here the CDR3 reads CASSDGNNSPLHF. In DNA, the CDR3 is TGTGCCAGCAGTGACGGAAATAATTCACCCCTCCACTTT.

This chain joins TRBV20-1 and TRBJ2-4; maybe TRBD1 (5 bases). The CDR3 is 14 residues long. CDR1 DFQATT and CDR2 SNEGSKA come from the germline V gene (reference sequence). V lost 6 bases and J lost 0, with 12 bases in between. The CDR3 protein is CSAKDTLAKNIQYF. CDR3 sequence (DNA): TGCAGTGCCAAGGACACGCTAGCCAAAAACATTCAGTACTTC.